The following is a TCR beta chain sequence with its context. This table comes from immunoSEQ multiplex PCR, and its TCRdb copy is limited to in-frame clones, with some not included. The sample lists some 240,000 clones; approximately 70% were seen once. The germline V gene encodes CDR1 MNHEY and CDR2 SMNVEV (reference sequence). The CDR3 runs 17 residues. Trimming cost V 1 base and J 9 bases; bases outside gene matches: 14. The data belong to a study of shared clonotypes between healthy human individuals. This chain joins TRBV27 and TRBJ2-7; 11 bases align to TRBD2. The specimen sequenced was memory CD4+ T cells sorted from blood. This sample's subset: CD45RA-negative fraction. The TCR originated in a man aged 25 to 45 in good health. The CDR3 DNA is TGTGCCAGCAGTTTATACTCTAGCGGGAGGTACCAGGGTTGGCAGTACTTC. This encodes CASSLYSSGRYQGWQYF.